This T cell receptor (beta chain) stems from a study of cytomegalovirus exposure and HLA in healthy donors. A remark on this clone: What it binds is unknown.

It was with 60 Vbeta and 13 Jbeta primers that the PCR ran. TCRdb's table, derived via immunoSEQ multiplex PCR, lists solely in-frame clones and lacks some. The data hold 110,000 to 150,000 clones, with approximately 78% observed a single time. The CDR3 loop spans 13 amino acids. V dropped 5 bases and J dropped 0 bases, with 8 bases sitting between them. Germline V gene sequence: CDR1 MDHEN, CDR2 SYDVKM. Findings and limits, study-wide: An analysis done earlier found most TCR beta V segments productive about 87% or about 30% of the time. Donors were assumed by presence/absence analyses to have roughly uniform sequencing depth.

The source of this sequence is a female donor in good health and CMV-seronegative. The genes are TRBV28 and TRBJ2-7; D may be TRBD1 (5 bases). The specimen was PBMCs. The DNA for the CDR3 is TGTGCCAGCAGTCAGGGCAGCTCCTACGAGCAGTACTTC. This sequence encodes CASSQGSSYEQYF.